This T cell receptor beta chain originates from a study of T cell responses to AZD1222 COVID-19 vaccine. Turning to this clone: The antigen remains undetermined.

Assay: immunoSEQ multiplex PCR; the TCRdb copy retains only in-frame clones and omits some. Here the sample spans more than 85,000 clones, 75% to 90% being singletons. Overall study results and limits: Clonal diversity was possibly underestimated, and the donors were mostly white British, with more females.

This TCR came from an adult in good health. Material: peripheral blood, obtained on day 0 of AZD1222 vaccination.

This chain's CDR3 is CASKSPQIGHNEQFF. CDR3 nucleotides: TGTGCCAGCAAATCTCCCCAGATAGGTCACAATGAGCAGTTCTTC. The chain employs TRBV2 and TRBJ2-1; D call uncertain. Looked up from germline, CDR1 is SNHLY and CDR2 is FYNNEI. The CDR3 is 15 residues long. Trimming cost V 7 bases and J 5 bases, with 18 bases left between them.